The 7 T cell receptor beta chains in this list originate from one sample, sequenced in a study of HIV-infected patients and healthy controls. No cell fractionation was done, so the repertoire covers all unsorted peripheral blood T cells. Alpha and beta constant-region primers primed reverse transcription of around 500 ng RNA. Separate chain-specific third strand synthesis with multiplexing indices produced the alpha and beta libraries. From the 5' RACE reads, TCRdb called clonotypes with MiXCR, one entry per CDR3 protein. The sample shows 7,000 to 8,500 distinct CDR3 sequences, 8% of them seen only once. The source material was blood, sampled before antiretroviral therapy. The source is an adult with HIV infection.

The V gene is TRBV13, the J gene TRBJ1-2; 9 bases agree with TRBD1. The germline V gene encodes CDR1 PRHDT and CDR2 FYEKMQ (reference sequence). The CDR3 length is 16 residues. V was pared by 1 base and J by 1 base, with 4 bases of the junction left unmatched. This CDR3 reads CASSLVGTGHNYGYTF. In nucleotides, the CDR3 is TGTGCCAGCAGCTTAGTCGGGACAGGGCATAACTATGGCTACACCTTC. Based on the CDR3 plus reference TRBV13 and TRBJ1-2, the full variable domain is AAGVIQSPRHLIKEKRETATLKCYPIPRHDTVYWYQQGPGQDPQFLISFYEKMQSDKGSIPDRFSAQQFSDYHSELNMSSLELGDSALYFCASSLVGTGHNYGYTFGSGTRLTVV.

The rearrangement joins TRBV19 to TRBJ2-3, with D maybe TRBD2 (5 bases). This CDR3 spans 13 amino acids. Germline lookup yields CDR1 LNHDA and CDR2 SQIVND (reference sequence). V was pared by 2 bases and J by 11 bases, with 14 bases between. Here the CDR3 DNA reads TGTGCCAGTAGTATACTCGGGAATTCAAAGCAGTATTTT. Amino acid sequence: CASSILGNSKQYF.

This clonotype is medium-sized within its sample. The chain employs TRBV2 and TRBJ1-1; possibly TRBD1 for D (5 bases). The CDR3 runs to 13 residues. V dropped 6 bases and J dropped 1 base, with 9 bases sitting between them. Germline V CDR1 and CDR2: SNHLY, FYNNEI. The CDR3 spells CASSQGENTEAFF. CDR3 bases: TGTGCCAGCAGCCAGGGCGAGAACACTGAAGCTTTCTTT.

This clonotype is medium-sized (0.01 to 0.1%) within its sample. The chain employs TRBV5-1 and TRBJ2-1; D perhaps matches TRBD2 (6 bases). The CDR3 covers 17 residues. V was clipped by 0 bases and J by 0 bases, with 13 bases between them. Germline CDR1 reads SGHRS; CDR2 reads YFSETQ. The CDR3 coding sequence is TGCGCCAGCAGCTTGGAGGGTAGCGGAAGCTCCTACAATGAGCAGTTCTTC. Protein sequence: CASSLEGSGSSYNEQFF.

This clonotype is medium-sized within its sample. The chain joins TRBV19 to TRBJ1-5; maybe TRBD1 (5 bases). V lost 5 bases and J lost 0, with 26 bases in between. Germline V CDR1 and CDR2: LNHDA, SQIVND (reference sequence). This CDR3 spans 20 amino acids. The CDR3, as DNA: TGTGCCAGTAGTCACAATTCCAGGGTGAGAAGGGTTTATAGCAATCAGCCCCAGCATTTT. It is translated as CASSHNSRVRRVYSNQPQHF.

This clonotype was observed many times. This sequence joins TRBV7-9 and TRBJ2-7; TRBD2 aligns across 12 bases. The ends lost 1 base at V and 5 bases at J; junction bases unmatched: 12. The CDR3 length is 18 residues. Germline CDR1 reads SEHNR; CDR2 reads FQNEAQ (reference sequence). Here the CDR3 reads CASSLGRLAGDHWDEQYF. In DNA form, the CDR3 reads TGTGCCAGCAGCTTAGGGAGACTAGCGGGGGATCACTGGGACGAGCAGTACTTC. Together with reference TRBV7-9 and TRBJ2-7, the CDR3 gives the full variable domain: DTGVSQNPRHKITKRGQNVTFRCDPISEHNRLYWYRQTLGQGPEFLTYFQNEAQLEKSRLLSDRFSAERPKGSFSTLEIQRTEQGDSAMYLCASSLGRLAGDHWDEQYFGPGTRLTVT.

This clonotype qualifies as medium-sized. The J gene is TRBJ1-1, the V gene TRBV6-2 or TRBV6-3; a possible D gene is TRBD1 (5 bases). Germline values: CDR1 MNHEY, CDR2 SVGEGT. V shed 6 bases and J shed 0 bases, with 14 bases lying between them. CDR3 length: 15 residues. CDR3 sequence reads: CASRASGFMNTEAFF. CDR3 nucleotide sequence: TGTGCCAGCAGAGCATCAGGGTTCATGAACACTGAAGCTTTCTTT.